The 17 T cell receptor beta chains reported below all come from one sample, sequenced in a study of T cell responses to AZD1222 COVID-19 vaccine. The repertoire was sequenced with immunoSEQ multiplex PCR; TCRdb's copy has only in-frame clones and lacks some. The data contain over 100,000 clones, about nine tenths of them singletons. This specimen was peripheral blood, taken 28 days after the second AZD1222 dose. The source of these receptors is an adult who received the AZD1222 COVID-19 vaccine.

This rearrangement joins TRBV7-3 to TRBJ2-2, with a weak D call TRBD1 (6 bases). Per germline, CDR1 SGHTA and CDR2 FQGTGA. CDR3 length: 17 residues. The germline V and J ends were trimmed by 4 bases and 2 bases, with 17 bases remaining between them. The CDR3 coding sequence is TGTGCCAGCAGCTCTCATGGGGGCAGATACAACACCGGGGAGCTGTTTTTT. Encoded protein: CASSSHGGRYNTGELFF.

To note about this clone: At one boundary the junction diverges from the germline segment, which might be a read error. The chain uses TRBV2 and TRBJ2-7; D gene uncertain. This CDR3 has 15 amino acids. CDR1 is SNHLY and CDR2 is FYNNEI in the germline V gene. The CDR3 DNA is TGTGCCAGCAAGGTCCTGCGGTTGTCCTCCGACGAGCAGTACTTC. Its protein product is CASKVLRLSSDEQYF.

This chain connects TRBV6-2 or TRBV6-3 to TRBJ1-4; D perhaps matches TRBD1 (5 bases). Germline-derived CDR1 and CDR2 are MNHEY and SVGEGT. CDR3 length equals 17 residues. V shed 2 bases and J shed 1 base, with 14 bases lying between them. The CDR3 sequence: CASSYTTGQITNEKLFF. Here the CDR3 DNA reads TGTGCCAGCAGTTACACGACGGGGCAAATAACTAATGAAAAACTGTTTTTT.

The chain carries TRBV29-1 and TRBJ2-2, with 7 bases aligning to TRBD1. This CDR3 is built from 13 residues. CDR1 is SQVTM, CDR2 ANQGSEA, per germline. V lost 8 bases and J lost 2; bases outside the gene matches: 5. CDR3: CSTRDSNTGELFF. Written as DNA, the CDR3 is TGCAGCACCCGGGACAGCAACACCGGGGAGCTGTTTTTT.

V and J are TRBV4-1 and TRBJ2-1; possibly TRBD2 for D (6 bases). The CDR3 runs to 15 residues. Trimming pared 4 bases from V and 6 bases from J, leaving 16 bases between. Germline assignment: CDR1 MGHRA and CDR2 YSYEKL. This CDR3 is CASSRTGLGSNEQFF. The CDR3 nucleotides are TGCGCCAGCAGCCGAACGGGACTGGGGAGCAATGAGCAGTTCTTC.

The genes are TRBV11-2 and TRBJ1-2; D gene uncertain. The CDR3 consists of 14 residues. Per germline, CDR1 SGHAT and CDR2 FQNNGV. The germline V and J ends were trimmed by 5 bases and 3 bases, with 13 bases remaining between them. The CDR3 DNA is TGTGCCAGCAGCCCGAGGGTTGAATACTATGGCTACACCTTC. It yields the protein CASSPRVEYYGYTF.

The V gene is TRBV6-5, the J gene TRBJ2-5; 8 bases fit TRBD1. V lost 8 bases and J lost 5; bases outside the gene matches: 1. The germline V gene encodes CDR1 MNHEY and CDR2 SVGAGI. This CDR3 comprises 11 residues. DNA for the CDR3: TGTGCCAGCTACAGGGGGGAGACCCAGTACTTC. Its translation is CASYRGETQYF.

The chain employs TRBV6-6 and TRBJ2-2; maybe TRBD2 (6 bases). Germline V lookup: CDR1 MNHNY, CDR2 SVGAGI (reference sequence). The CDR3 covers 15 residues. Trimming removed 3 bases from V and 5 bases from J, with 13 bases in between. CDR3 DNA: TGTGCCAGCAGTTATTTGACTAGTGGGACCGGGGAGCTGTTTTTT. This sequence encodes CASSYLTSGTGELFF.

This chain links TRBV4-3 with TRBJ1-5; D gene uncertain. This CDR3 contains 13 residues. Germline CDR1 and CDR2: LGHNA and YSLEER. The V gene lost 0 bases and the J gene lost 6 bases, with 6 bases spanning the gap. CDR3 sequence reads: CASSQDGVQPQHF. CDR3 nucleotides: TGCGCCAGCAGCCAAGACGGGGTTCAGCCCCAGCATTTT.

The chain has TRBV3-1 (or the pseudogene TRBV3-2) and TRBJ1-1; weak D call: TRBD1 (6 bases). The CDR3 spans 12 residues. V dropped 6 bases and J dropped 6 bases, with 11 bases sitting between them. CDR1 and CDR2 (germline): LGHDT, YNNKEL (reference sequence). CDR3 sequence reads: CASRIQGAEAFF. The DNA for the CDR3 is TGTGCCAGCAGGATACAGGGCGCTGAAGCTTTCTTT.

V gene TRBV6-5 combines with J gene TRBJ1-1; TRBD1 matches 7 bases. In germline, CDR1 is MNHEY, CDR2 SVGAGI. The V segment lost 4 bases and the J segment 2 bases; nucleotides outside the gene matches: 1. The CDR3 covers 13 residues. In DNA form, the CDR3 reads TGTGCCAGCAGTTGGGACAGAAACACTGAAGCTTTCTTT. Protein sequence: CASSWDRNTEAFF.

J is TRBJ1-3 and V is TRBV27; a possible D gene is TRBD1 (5 bases). The CDR3 is made up of 15 amino acids. CDR1 is MNHEY, CDR2 SMNVEV, per germline (reference sequence). V gave up 5 bases and J gave up 2 bases, with 13 bases separating them. DNA for the CDR3: TGTGCCAGCAGTCACCGTGGGGGAGCTGGAAACACCATATATTTT. Protein sequence: CASSHRGGAGNTIYF.

CDR3 sequence reads: CASSLKAGRNTGELFF. In DNA form, the CDR3 reads TGTGCCAGCAGCTTGAAGGCGGGGCGGAACACCGGGGAGCTGTTTTTT. The gene calls are TRBV7-6 and TRBJ2-2, with a possible D match to TRBD2 (6 bases). Germline loops: CDR1 SGHVS, CDR2 FNYEAQ. The V end was cut by 3 bases, the J end by 1 base, with 12 bases between. The CDR3 contains 16 residues.

The V gene is TRBV19, the J gene TRBJ1-2; 9 bases fit TRBD1. Germline V gene sequence: CDR1 LNHDA, CDR2 SQIVND (reference sequence). CDR3 length: 14 amino acids. V shed 2 bases and J 8 bases; nucleotides not matched to a gene: 6. The CDR3 loop reads CASSISKDRGGYTF. The CDR3 bases are TGTGCCAGTAGTATATCCAAGGACAGGGGCGGCTACACCTTC. Based on the CDR3 plus reference TRBV19 and TRBJ1-2, the full variable domain is DGGITQSPKYLFRKEGQNVTLSCEQNLNHDAMYWYRQDPGQGLRLIYYSQIVNDFQKGDIAEGYSVSREKKESFPLTVTSAQKNPTAFYLCASSISKDRGGYTFGSGTRLTVV.

In the case of this clone: Other DNA sequences in the sample encode the same CDR3. The V and J genes are TRBV19 and TRBJ1-1, with D perhaps matching TRBD1 (5 bases). Looked up from germline, CDR1 is LNHDA and CDR2 is SQIVND (reference sequence). Deletions cut 3 bases from V and 2 bases from J, with 7 bases between. The CDR3 is 13 amino acids. CDR3 bases: TGTGCCAGTAGTATTGGGGGAAACACTGAAGCTTTCTTT. This gives the protein CASSIGGNTEAFF.

Written as DNA, the CDR3 is TGTGCCAGCAGCTTAGCAACGGTCAGGGCCTATGGCTACACCTTC. Amino acids: CASSLATVRAYGYTF. The chain has TRBV7-9 and TRBJ1-2; TRBD1 might be the D (5 bases). Trimming stripped 0 bases from V and 4 bases from J, with 12 bases between. CDR1 is SEHNR, CDR2 FQNEAQ, per germline (reference sequence). CDR3 length equals 15 residues.

This clone was counted once. The CDR3 region has the DNA TGTGCCAGGGAACAGGGGAGAGAGTTTTTAAACTATGGCTACACCTTC. Translation: CAREQGREFLNYGYTF. V gene TRBV2 combines with J gene TRBJ1-2, with 7 nucleotides matching TRBD1. The CDR3 has 16 amino acids. Germline-derived CDR1 and CDR2 are SNHLY and FYNNEI. V lost 9 bases to trimming and J lost 2 bases; unmatched junction nucleotides: 15.